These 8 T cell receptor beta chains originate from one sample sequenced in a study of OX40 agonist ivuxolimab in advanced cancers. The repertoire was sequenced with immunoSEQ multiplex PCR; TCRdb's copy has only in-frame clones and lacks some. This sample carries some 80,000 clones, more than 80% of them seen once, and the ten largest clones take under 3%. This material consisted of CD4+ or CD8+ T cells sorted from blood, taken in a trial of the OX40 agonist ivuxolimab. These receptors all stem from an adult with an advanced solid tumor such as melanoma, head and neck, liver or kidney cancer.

CDR3 in amino acids: CASSPEMNTEAFF. The CDR3 DNA is TGCGCCAGCAGCCCGGAGATGAACACTGAAGCTTTCTTT. V is TRBV4-1 and J is TRBJ1-1; D unresolved. CDR1 is MGHRA, CDR2 YSYEKL, per germline. Trimming removed 4 bases from V and 0 bases from J, with 6 bases in between. This CDR3 region has 13 residues.

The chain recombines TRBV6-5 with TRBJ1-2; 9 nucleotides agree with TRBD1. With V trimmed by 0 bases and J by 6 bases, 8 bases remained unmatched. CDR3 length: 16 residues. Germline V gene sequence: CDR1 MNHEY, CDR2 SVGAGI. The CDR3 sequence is CASSYSLRTGEDGYTF. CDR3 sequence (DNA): TGTGCCAGCAGTTACTCGTTGCGGACAGGGGAGGATGGCTACACCTTC.

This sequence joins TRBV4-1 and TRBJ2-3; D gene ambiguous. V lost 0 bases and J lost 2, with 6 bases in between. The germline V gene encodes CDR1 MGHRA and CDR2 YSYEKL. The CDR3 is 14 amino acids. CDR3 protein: CASSQERVTDTQYF. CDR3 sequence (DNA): TGCGCCAGCAGCCAAGAGCGCGTCACAGATACGCAGTATTTT.

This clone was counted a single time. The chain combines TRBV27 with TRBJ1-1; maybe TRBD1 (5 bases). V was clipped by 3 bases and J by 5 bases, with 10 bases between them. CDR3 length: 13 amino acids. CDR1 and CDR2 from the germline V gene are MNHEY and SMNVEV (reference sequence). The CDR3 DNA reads TGTGCCAGCAGTTTGGAGGGGTGGACTGAAGCTTTCTTT. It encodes CASSLEGWTEAFF.

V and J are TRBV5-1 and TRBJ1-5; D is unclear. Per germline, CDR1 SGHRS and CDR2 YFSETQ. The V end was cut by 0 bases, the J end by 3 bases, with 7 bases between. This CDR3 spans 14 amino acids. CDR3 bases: TGCGCCAGCAGCTTGGGGACCGTCAATCAGCCCCAGCATTTT. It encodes CASSLGTVNQPQHF. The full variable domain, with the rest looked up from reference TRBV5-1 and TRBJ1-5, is KAGVTQTPRYLIKTRGQQVTLSCSPISGHRSVSWYQQTPGQGLQFLFEYFSETQRNKGNFPGRFSGRQFSNSRSEMNVSTLELGDSALYLCASSLGTVNQPQHFGDGTRLSIL.

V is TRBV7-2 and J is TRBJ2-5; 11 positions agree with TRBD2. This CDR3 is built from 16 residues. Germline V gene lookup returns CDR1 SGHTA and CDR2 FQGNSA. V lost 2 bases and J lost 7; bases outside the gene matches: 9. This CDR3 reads CASSLSLAGVLGTQYF. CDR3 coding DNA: TGTGCCAGCAGCTTATCACTAGCGGGGGTCCTAGGGACCCAGTACTTC.

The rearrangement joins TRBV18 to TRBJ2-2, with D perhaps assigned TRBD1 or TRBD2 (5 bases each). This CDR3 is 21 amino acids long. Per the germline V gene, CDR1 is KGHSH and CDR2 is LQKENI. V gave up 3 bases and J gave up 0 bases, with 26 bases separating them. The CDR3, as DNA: TGTGCCAGCTCACCCAGTCAGATCGGGACGGTTTACCTCGCGAACACCGGGGAGCTGTTTTTT. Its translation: CASSPSQIGTVYLANTGELFF.

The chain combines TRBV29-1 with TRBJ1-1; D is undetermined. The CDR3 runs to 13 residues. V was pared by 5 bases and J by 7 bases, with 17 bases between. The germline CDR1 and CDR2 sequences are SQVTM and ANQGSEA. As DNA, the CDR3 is TGCAGCGTTAACAGAGAGTTAAATATTGAAGCTTTCTTT. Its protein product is CSVNRELNIEAFF.